The 6 T cell receptor beta chains in this list originate from one sample, sequenced in a study of OX40 agonist ivuxolimab in advanced cancers. The method was immunoSEQ multiplex PCR; TCRdb's version includes in-frame clones alone and lacks a portion of them. The repertoire holds approximately 55,000 clones, with around 86% as singletons. The specimen was CD4+ or CD8+ T cells sorted from blood, collected in a trial of the OX40 agonist ivuxolimab. These TCRs come from an adult with an advanced solid tumor such as melanoma, head and neck, liver or kidney cancer.

The V and J genes are TRBV9 and TRBJ2-2, with 8 bases identical to TRBD1. Trimming at V came to 4 bases and at J to 6 bases, leaving 14 bases not matched to a gene. CDR3 length equals 17 residues. Germline V gene data show CDR1 as SGDLS and CDR2 as YYNGEE. CDR3 nucleotides: TGTGCCAGCAGCCCGCTCCCCGGACAGGGCTCGGCCGGGGAGCTGTTTTTT. It yields the protein CASSPLPGQGSAGELFF.

The chain carries TRBV25-1 and TRBJ2-3, with D uncertain. Between the trimmed V and J ends, which lost 2 bases and 6 bases, there was a span of 12 bases. The CDR3 has 14 amino acids. From germline, CDR1 is MGHDK and CDR2 SYGVNS. CDR3 nucleotides: TGTGCCAGCAGTGAAGGGCAGATTCACGATACGCAGTATTTT. Residues: CASSEGQIHDTQYF. Full variable domain (outside the CDR3, taken from reference TRBV25-1 and TRBJ2-3): EADIYQTPRYLVIGTGKKITLECSQTMGHDKMYWYQQDPGMELHLIHYSYGVNSTEKGDLSSESTVSRIRTEHFPLTLESARPSHTSQYLCASSEGQIHDTQYFGPGTRLTVL.

This rearrangement joins TRBV19 to TRBJ1-4; D not resolved. Trimming removed 4 bases at V and 8 bases at J, with 11 bases between. Germline CDR1 is LNHDA and CDR2 is SQIVND (reference sequence). The CDR3 has 13 amino acids. The CDR3: CASSTRTKEKLFF. CDR3 DNA sequence: TGTGCCAGTAGTACCCGGACGAAAGAAAAACTGTTTTTT.

The CDR3 DNA reads as TGTGCCAGCTCGTACACAAGTTTGGGTACTGAAGCTTTCTTT. Its translation is CASSYTSLGTEAFF. V usage is TRBV18 and J usage is TRBJ1-1; no firm D call. Germline V CDR1 and CDR2: KGHSH, LQKENI. The CDR3 length is 14 residues. V was pared by 6 bases and J by 5 bases, with 16 bases between.

The V call is TRBV5-5, the J call TRBJ2-7; D possibly matches TRBD1 or TRBD2 (5 bases each). Germline values: CDR1 SGHKS, CDR2 YYEKEE (reference sequence). There are 14 residues in the CDR3. Trimming cost V 0 bases and J 2 bases, with 9 bases left between them. The CDR3 region is CASSLEPGPYEQYF. The DNA of the CDR3 is TGTGCCAGCAGCTTGGAGCCGGGACCCTACGAGCAGTACTTC.

The gene calls are TRBV14 and TRBJ2-1, with D unclear. In germline, CDR1 is SGHDN, CDR2 FVKESK. The CDR3 runs 12 residues. Trimming cost V 5 bases and J 11 bases, with 13 bases left between them. DNA of the CDR3: TGTGCCAGCAGCACGTCCGTCCTGCAGCAGTTCTTC. Its translation: CASSTSVLQQFF.